One and the same sample provided the 26 T cell receptor beta chains below, sequenced in a study of Graves' ophthalmopathy and Graves' hyperthyroidism. The authors amplified TCR beta CDR3 regions, and they did so from RNA transcripts for repertoire sequencing. First-round RT-PCR employed HTBI primers, with a second-round multiplex PCR after it. TCRdb used MiXCR to reprocess the multiplex PCR reads, holding one entry per CDR3 protein. This table holds about 370,000 distinct CDR3 sequences, about a sixth found once. What was sequenced was peripheral blood. These receptors all come from an adult woman with stable Graves' hyperthyroidism.

The sample holds many counts of this clonotype. The chain has TRBV27 and TRBJ2-5, with TRBD1 as a possible D gene (7 bases). Germline V CDR1 and CDR2: MNHEY, SMNVEV (reference sequence). This CDR3 comprises 18 residues. The V end was cut by 1 base, the J end by 2 bases, with 20 bases between. The CDR3 here is CASSLFGAGTAIQETQYF. The CDR3, as DNA: TGTGCCAGCAGTTTATTCGGGGCGGGGACAGCTATTCAAGAGACCCAGTACTTC.

At least ten counts were recorded for this clonotype. The chain joins TRBV30 to TRBJ2-5, with TRBD2 as a possible D gene (5 bases). The CDR3 is 15 amino acids. Germline V CDR1 and CDR2: GTSNPN, SVGIG (reference sequence). V lost 0 bases and J lost 2, with 13 bases in between. CDR3 protein: CAWSVFGGPQETQYF. Here the CDR3 DNA reads TGTGCCTGGAGTGTCTTCGGCGGGCCACAAGAGACCCAGTACTTC.

This clonotype was counted ten times or more. The gene calls are TRBV27 and TRBJ2-7, with D possibly TRBD1 on 6 matching bases. The CDR3 is 16 amino acids. V was trimmed by 5 bases and J by 3 bases, leaving 20 bases between them. CDR1 is MNHEY and CDR2 is SMNVEV in the germline V gene (reference sequence). This chain's CDR3 is CASSVTQGTQVYEQYF. The CDR3 DNA sequence: TGTGCCAGCAGTGTCACCCAGGGGACACAAGTCTACGAGCAGTACTTC.

This clonotype came up many times. The V gene is TRBV6-1, the J gene TRBJ1-2, with 9 bases fitting TRBD1. This CDR3 contains 17 residues. Germline values: CDR1 MNHNS, CDR2 SASEGT. Germline trimming cut 4 bases from V and 5 bases from J; bases unmatched to any gene: 14. CDR3 sequence: CASSADRGSYSVYGYTF. In nucleotides, the CDR3 is TGTGCCAGCAGTGCGGACAGGGGATCCTATTCTGTTTATGGCTACACCTTC.

The sample holds many counts of this clonotype. This sequence joins TRBV7-3 and TRBJ1-1, with D hard to call. The germline V gene encodes CDR1 SGHTA and CDR2 FQGTGA. V shed 0 bases and J shed 10 bases, with 12 bases lying between them. There are 13 residues in the CDR3. The CDR3 region is CASSLTFRVVAFF. In DNA form, the CDR3 reads TGTGCCAGCAGCTTAACGTTCCGGGTCGTAGCTTTCTTT.

This clonotype was counted at least ten times. The rearrangement joins TRBV9 to TRBJ2-2; 8 bases match TRBD2. The CDR3 spans 16 residues. V shed 2 bases, J shed 2 bases, and the junction held 5 bases outside the gene matches. Germline assignment: CDR1 SGDLS and CDR2 YYNGEE. CDR3 region: CASSVRGVLNTGELFF. The CDR3 region has the DNA TGTGCCAGCAGCGTGCGGGGGGTCCTCAACACCGGGGAGCTGTTTTTT.

This clonotype came up many times. This chain links TRBV6-1 with TRBJ2-6, with no clear D. There are 15 residues in the CDR3. Trimming stripped 7 bases from V and 0 bases from J, with 10 bases between. CDR1 and CDR2 from the germline V gene are MNHNS and SASEGT. Here the CDR3 DNA reads TGTGCCAGCAACAACATCCACTCTGGGGCCAACGTCCTGACTTTC. Residues: CASNNIHSGANVLTF.

This clonotype was seen ten or more times. The rearrangement uses TRBV20-1 and TRBJ1-1; no firm D call. This CDR3 is 10 amino acids long. Deletions cut 5 bases from V and 6 bases from J, with 7 bases between. CDR1 DFQATT and CDR2 SNEGSKA come from the germline V gene (reference sequence). CDR3 nucleotide sequence: TGCAGTGCTCTTAATTCTGAAGCTTTCTTT. It encodes CSALNSEAFF.

This clonotype appeared many times. This chain connects TRBV20-1 to TRBJ2-6; perhaps TRBD1 as D (5 bases). CDR1 and CDR2 from the germline V gene are DFQATT and SNEGSKA (reference sequence). CDR3 size: 15 residues. V lost 2 bases to trimming and J lost 2 bases, with 10 bases between them. The CDR3 DNA sequence: TGCAGTGCTAGACCACAGGAGACTGGGGCCAACGTCCTGACTTTC. This encodes CSARPQETGANVLTF.

V gene TRBV5-6 combines with J gene TRBJ2-5, with 9 bases that match TRBD2. J lost 3 bases, V lost 0 bases, and 6 bases had no gene match. The CDR3 sequence is 16 residues long. The germline V gene has CDR1 SGHDT and CDR2 YYEEEE. CDR3 residues: CASSLGPTSGKETQYF. In DNA form, the CDR3 reads TGTGCCAGCAGCTTGGGGCCGACTAGCGGTAAAGAGACCCAGTACTTC. Complete variable domain (other parts from reference TRBV5-6 and TRBJ2-5): DAGVTQSPTHLIKTRGQQVTLRCSPKSGHDTVSWYQQALGQGPQFIFQYYEEEERQRGNFPDRFSGHQFPNYSSELNVNALLLGDSALYLCASSLGPTSGKETQYFGPGTRLLVL.

This clonotype occurred a few times. The chain links TRBV28 to TRBJ2-2; maybe TRBD1 (6 bases). The CDR3 runs to 15 residues. V lost 6 bases and J lost 10, with 21 bases in between. Germline CDR1 reads MDHEN; CDR2 reads SYDVKM. CDR3 DNA: TGTGCCAGCAGCTCGGGACAAGGGGCGCCCGAGGAGCTGTTTTTT. Translation: CASSSGQGAPEELFF.

This clonotype occurred many times. The rearrangement links TRBV5-1 to TRBJ2-7, with 10 bases aligning to TRBD1. The CDR3 runs 15 residues. Germline CDR1 and CDR2: SGHRS and YFSETQ. Losses at the gene ends were 4 bases for V and 4 bases for J; bases not matched to a gene: 8. The CDR3 spells CASSMFGTGVYEQYF. The CDR3 DNA follows: TGCGCCAGCAGCATGTTCGGGACAGGGGTATACGAGCAGTACTTC.

The table lists this clonotype with a few counts. The chain links TRBV6-2 or TRBV6-3 to TRBJ2-6, with TRBD1 identical over 8 bases. This CDR3 has 15 amino acids. V lost 7 bases to trimming and J lost 6 bases; unmatched junction nucleotides: 8. Looked up from germline, CDR1 is MNHEY and CDR2 is SVGEGT. DNA of the CDR3: TGTGCCAGCACCCACGACAGGGGAGAGGCCAACGTCCTGACTTTC. It is translated as CASTHDRGEANVLTF.

CDR3 region: CASSFGGHGYGYTF. CDR3 bases: TGTGCCAGCAGTTTCGGGGGGCATGGCTATGGCTACACCTTC. This chain links TRBV12-3 or TRBV12-4 with TRBJ1-2; possible D gene TRBD1, 6 bases. The CDR3 contains 14 residues. V gave up 3 bases and J gave up 4 bases, with 12 bases separating them.

This clonotype was seen many times. The rearrangement joins TRBV28 to TRBJ2-5, with TRBD2 identical over 7 bases. After removal of 1 base from V and 4 bases from J, the junction contained 9 bases not matched to a gene. The CDR3 loop spans 16 amino acids. Germline loops: CDR1 MDHEN, CDR2 SYDVKM. The CDR3 reads CASSLSWDYRLETQYF. The CDR3 DNA sequence: TGTGCCAGCAGTTTATCCTGGGACTATCGGTTAGAGACCCAGTACTTC.

The sample holds many counts of this clonotype. This chain links TRBV12-3 or TRBV12-4 with TRBJ2-5; 10 nucleotides match TRBD1. Germline trimming cut 5 bases from V and 4 bases from J; bases unmatched to any gene: 7. The length of the CDR3 is 15 residues. CDR3 amino acids: CASSQTGGAGETQYF. In nucleotides, the CDR3 is TGTGCCAGCAGTCAGACAGGGGGCGCGGGAGAGACCCAGTACTTC.

This clonotype was detected ten times or more. In nucleotides, the CDR3 is TGTGCCTGGAGTGTACGTATAACCTCCTACGAGCAGTACTTC. As protein: CAWSVRITSYEQYF. The rearrangement uses TRBV30 and TRBJ2-7; D call uncertain. The CDR3 has 14 amino acids. V was trimmed by 0 bases and J by 0 bases, leaving 9 bases between them. CDR1 is GTSNPN, CDR2 SVGIG, per germline (reference sequence).

The rearrangement joins TRBV18 to TRBJ1-2, with TRBD1 matching over 8 bases. Germline CDR1 is KGHSH and CDR2 is LQKENI. V shed 3 bases and J 3 bases; nucleotides not matched to a gene: 6. The CDR3 runs to 15 residues. This chain's CDR3 is CASSPTLQGDYGYTF. CDR3 nucleotide sequence: TGTGCCAGCTCACCGACCCTACAGGGGGACTATGGCTACACCTTC.

This clonotype was observed at least ten times. CDR3 loop: CASSLWQGIDEQYF. As DNA, the CDR3 is TGTGCCAGCAGCTTGTGGCAGGGGATCGACGAGCAGTACTTC. The rearrangement uses TRBV5-6 and TRBJ2-7, with D possibly matching TRBD1 (6 bases). CDR3 size: 14 residues. Trimming took 1 base from V and 5 from J, leaving 13 bases between them. Germline V gives CDR1 SGHDT, CDR2 YYEEEE. The whole variable domain, filled in from reference TRBV5-6 and TRBJ2-7, reads DAGVTQSPTHLIKTRGQQVTLRCSPKSGHDTVSWYQQALGQGPQFIFQYYEEEERQRGNFPDRFSGHQFPNYSSELNVNALLLGDSALYLCASSLWQGIDEQYFGPGTRLTVT.

This clonotype was recorded at least ten times. The rearrangement uses TRBV28 and TRBJ2-7; D possibly corresponds to TRBD2 (5 bases). The ends were cut back, 8 bases at V and 2 bases at J, with 19 bases in the middle. The V gene's germline CDR1 is MDHEN and CDR2 SYDVKM. This CDR3 comprises 15 residues. In DNA form, the CDR3 reads TGTGCCAGCCTCAGTCCCGGACTCGCAACCTACGAGCAGTACTTC. As protein: CASLSPGLATYEQYF.

There are many counts of this clonotype. V usage is TRBV6-1 and J usage is TRBJ1-5; the match to TRBD1 covers 10 bases. The CDR3 is 17 amino acids. The ends lost 7 bases at V and 6 bases at J; junction bases unmatched: 15. Germline-derived CDR1 and CDR2 are MNHNS and SASEGT. In nucleotides, the CDR3 is TGTGCCAGCACCCAAACCGGGACAGGGGAAATCGTTCAGCCCCAGCATTTT. It encodes CASTQTGTGEIVQPQHF.

This clonotype has at least ten counts. This rearrangement joins TRBV20-1 to TRBJ1-1; D gene unclear. The CDR3 extends over 11 amino acids. The germline V gene encodes CDR1 DFQATT and CDR2 SNEGSKA (reference sequence). In nucleotides, the CDR3 is TGCACCGCCCAAGGGCCCACTGAAGCTTTCTTT. Its protein product is CTAQGPTEAFF.

This clonotype showed up many times. CDR3 nucleotides: TGTGCCAGTAGTGTGACGGCCTCCTACGAGCAGTACTTC. This codes for CASSVTASYEQYF. The V call is TRBV19, the J call TRBJ2-7, with no clear D. Germline CDR1 LNHDA, CDR2 SQIVND (reference sequence). The CDR3 spans 13 residues. The V end was cut by 5 bases, the J end by 0 bases, with 8 bases between.

Ten or more counts support this clonotype. The chain combines TRBV6-5 with TRBJ1-6; D is uncertain. Germline assignment: CDR1 MNHEY and CDR2 SVGAGI. The length of the CDR3 is 13 residues. V was pared by 4 bases and J by 14 bases, with 15 bases between. The DNA for the CDR3 is TGTGCCAGCAGTTGGGGAGGGCGCTTATCCCTCCACTTT. It yields the protein CASSWGGRLSLHF.

The chain recombines TRBV7-2 with TRBJ1-5, with TRBD1 identical over 9 bases. The CDR3 loop spans 15 amino acids. After removal of 5 bases from V and 5 bases from J, the junction contained 7 bases not matched to a gene. Germline assignment: CDR1 SGHTA and CDR2 FQGNSA. In nucleotides, the CDR3 is TGTGCCAGCAGCCCCGGGACAGGGATCCATCAGCCCCAGCATTTT. Translating it yields CASSPGTGIHQPQHF.

There are many counts of this clonotype. The junction departs from the called germline gene at one end, perhaps through a read error. J is TRBJ2-2 and V is TRBV12-3 or TRBV12-4, with a tentative D call TRBD2 (5 bases). The CDR3 is 12 residues long. DNA for the CDR3: TGTGCCAGCAGTTTACCTTTCGGGGAACTGTTTTTT. It translates to CASSLPFGELFF.